This T cell receptor beta chain was sequenced during a study of blood T cell repertoires in COVID-19. Study context: There were acute and convalescent COVID-19 samples, and they came from the United States, Italy and Spain. Sample material is recorded as cDNA or gDNA derived from T cells, B-cell-depleted T cells, or PBMCs.

Authors' data handling: It was from reference gene primer amplification that nucleated cell counts were estimated. TCRdb's table, derived via immunoSEQ multiplex PCR, lists solely in-frame clones and lacks some. That table supplies the V and J calls and clone size; D and trimming were determined from the DNA. The repertoire holds 100,000 to 150,000 clones, with around three quarters as singletons. CDR1 is SNHLY, CDR2 FYNNEI, per germline. V lost 7 bases, J lost 4 bases, and 7 bases stayed unmatched. The CDR3 sequence is 14 residues long. The receptor comes from a man between 40 and 49 years old with active or convalescent COVID-19. J is TRBJ1-5 and V is TRBV2, with 7 bases aligning to TRBD1. The sequenced sample was peripheral blood. The CDR3 sequence: CASTKGQSNQPQHF. Written as DNA, the CDR3 is TGTGCCAGCACCAAGGGACAGTCAAATCAGCCCCAGCATTTT.